These T cell receptor beta chains were read from a single sample in a study of cytomegalovirus exposure and HLA in healthy donors. Sequencing used immunoSEQ multiplex PCR; TCRdb keeps in-frame clones, though not all of them. The sample yields some 100,000 clones, 74% seen once. Sequencing was done on a sample of PBMCs. The receptors originated from a woman aged 45-60 years in good health and CMV-seropositive. Each CDR3 is given with its conserved first and last residue. A D gene is named only where the DNA matches it firmly. Not every row has a clone size; where given, it reads once, few, many or a size class.

d_call,j_call,v_call,clone_size,cdr3_nt,cdr3_aa
-,TRBJ1-3,TRBV6-5,-,TGTGCCAGCACCATGCGGGGGCTTGGAAACACCATATATTTT,CASTMRGLGNTIYF
-,TRBJ1-1,TRBV19,-,TGTGCCAGTAGTATAGATACAGGTAGAGCAGCTTTCTTT,CASSIDTGRAAFF
-,TRBJ1-1,TRBV7-6,-,TGTGCCAGCAGCTTAGATCAGGGATTTGCTGAAGCTTTCTTT,CASSLDQGFAEAFF
TRBD1,TRBJ1-4,TRBV27,-,TGTGCCAGCAGAAATCAGGGGGTAGGCGAAAAACTGTTTTTT,CASRNQGVGEKLFF
TRBD1,TRBJ2-7,TRBV28,-,TGTGCCAGCAGCCCTGGGACAGCCTCCTACGAGCAGTACTTC,CASSPGTASYEQYF
TRBD1,TRBJ1-1,TRBV7-9,-,TGTGCCAGCAGCTTATCCGGACAGGGCGGGACTGAAGCTTTCTTT,CASSLSGQGGTEAFF
-,TRBJ2-5,TRBV7-2,few,TGTGCCAGCAGCATCGGACTGAAGAGAGAGACCCAGTACTTC,CASSIGLKRETQYF
-,TRBJ2-5,TRBV28,once,TGTGCCAGCAGTCGACAGGAGAATCAAGAGACCCAGTACTTC,CASSRQENQETQYF
-,TRBJ1-2,TRBV5-1,few,TGCGCCAGCAGCCTTAGACAGGAGAACTATGGCTACACCTTC,CASSLRQENYGYTF
TRBD2,TRBJ2-5,TRBV5-4,-,TGTGCCAGCAGCTCCCGGGGGAGGGTGGATCCGACCCAGTACTTC,CASSSRGRVDPTQYF
TRBD1,TRBJ2-5,TRBV4-3,-,TGCGCCAGCAGCCACACAGGGGGCGCCCAGGAGACCCAGTACTTC,CASSHTGGAQETQYF
TRBD1,TRBJ1-1,TRBV27,-,TGTGCCAGCGTGAAAAATCCCGCACAGGGGGAGAACACTGAAGCTTTCTTT,CASVKNPAQGENTEAFF
-,TRBJ1-3,TRBV6-5,-,TGTGCCAGCAGCCGGGGGGTCGACTCTGGAAACACCATATATTTT,CASSRGVDSGNTIYF
-,TRBJ1-2,TRBV19,-,TGTGCCAGTAGTATAGCGTCTGTAGGCAGGGGAGCCACGGGCTACACCTTC,CASSIASVGRGATGYTF
-,TRBJ2-3,TRBV5-4,-,TGTGCCAGCAGCTTAGGGGTAGGGGGTTCGGCAGATACGCAGTATTTT,CASSLGVGGSADTQYF
TRBD2,TRBJ2-7,TRBV6-1,-,TGTGCCAGCAAGCTAACTAGCGGGGGTTACGAGCAGTACTTC,CASKLTSGGYEQYF
-,TRBJ2-6,TRBV5-4,once,TGTGCCAGCAGCCCCACGAGGGCTTACCTTAGCTCTGGGGCCAACGTCCTGACTTTC,CASSPTRAYLSSGANVLTF
-,TRBJ2-7,TRBV7-2,-,TGTGCCAGCAGCAAAGACAGGTCATTATCCTACGAGCAGTACTTC,CASSKDRSLSYEQYF
-,TRBJ1-2,TRBV25-1,-,TGTGCCAGCAAAAGTTCGGGGGAATATGGCTACACCTTC,CASKSSGEYGYTF
TRBD1,TRBJ1-1,TRBV5-5,-,TGTGCCAGCAGCTGGCCGGGGACAGGTCAAACTGAAGCTTTCTTT,CASSWPGTGQTEAFF
-,TRBJ2-3,TRBV15,once,TGTGCCACCAGCAGAACAGACAGCACAGATACGCAGTATTTT,CATSRTDSTDTQYF
TRBD2,TRBJ2-1,TRBV5-4,-,TGTGCCAGCAGCTTGGTAAGGACTAGCGGAAACAATGAGCAGTTCTTC,CASSLVRTSGNNEQFF
-,TRBJ2-2,TRBV7-2,once,TGTGCCAGCAGCTTTAGCGATTACGAGGCCGGGGAGCTGTTTTTT,CASSFSDYEAGELFF
-,TRBJ1-3,TRBV28,-,TGTGCCAGCAGTTACACAACAGGGTATAGTGGAAACACCATATATTTT,CASSYTTGYSGNTIYF
TRBD2,TRBJ2-5,TRBV6-1,-,TGTGCCAGCAGTGAAGAAGCCGGGACTAGCGGGGAGCAAGAGACCCAGTACTTC,CASSEEAGTSGEQETQYF
TRBD1,TRBJ2-3,TRBV10-3,few,TGTGCCATCAGACCAGGGGGCCGTGGAGATACGCAGTATTTT,CAIRPGGRGDTQYF
-,TRBJ1-4,TRBV6-4,few,TGTGCCAGCAGTGACTCGAGGGAGTTACTTGCAACTAATGAAAAACTGTTTTTT,CASSDSRELLATNEKLFF
TRBD1,TRBJ1-4,TRBV7-9,few,TGTGCCAGCAGCCCCCGGACAGGGGGTAATGAAAAACTGTTTTTT,CASSPRTGGNEKLFF
TRBD1,TRBJ1-4,TRBV30,-,TGTGCCTGGAGTCGAGGGACAGGAACTGAAAAACTGTTTTTT,CAWSRGTGTEKLFF
-,TRBJ1-2,TRBV5-6,-,TGTGCCAGCAGCTTGGGAAGGGGGTTTAATGGCTACACCTTC,CASSLGRGFNGYTF
-,TRBJ1-1,TRBV28,-,TGTGCCAGCGCCAGGGCGGTCACTGAAGCTTTCTTT,CASARAVTEAFF
-,TRBJ1-4,TRBV14,-,TGTGCCAGCAGCCAAGAGGGCAAACTGTTTTTT,CASSQEGKLFF
TRBD1,TRBJ1-1,TRBV19,-,TGTGCCAGTAGTATGGGGACAGGGGGCGCGACTGAAGCTTTCTTT,CASSMGTGGATEAFF
TRBD1,TRBJ1-2,TRBV4-2,-,TGTGCCAGCAGCCAAGACCCGACAGGGGACTATGGCTACACCTTC,CASSQDPTGDYGYTF
-,TRBJ1-2,TRBV27,-,TGTGCCAGCAGTTTAGCGGCTGGCTTAGCTAACTATGGCTACACCTTC,CASSLAAGLANYGYTF
TRBD2,TRBJ2-5,TRBV11-2,-,TGTGCCAGCAGCTTTAGCGGGGGGTCACAAGAGACCCAGTACTTC,CASSFSGGSQETQYF
TRBD1,TRBJ1-1,TRBV7-9,-,TGTGCCAGCAGCAAGGGACAGAACTTAAACACTGAAGCTTTCTTT,CASSKGQNLNTEAFF
-,TRBJ1-4,TRBV19,few,TGTGCCAGTAGGACATCCCCGAGGGATAAGGAAAAACTGTTTTTT,CASRTSPRDKEKLFF
TRBD2,TRBJ2-5,TRBV15,-,TGTGCCACCAGCTCTCGTACTTTTTGGGGGACTAGCGCCTTACAAGAGACCCAGTACTTC,CATSSRTFWGTSALQETQYF
TRBD2,TRBJ2-3,TRBV4-2,-,TGTGCCAGCAGCCCGAAGACTAGCGGGAGGGCCACAGATACGCAGTATTTT,CASSPKTSGRATDTQYF